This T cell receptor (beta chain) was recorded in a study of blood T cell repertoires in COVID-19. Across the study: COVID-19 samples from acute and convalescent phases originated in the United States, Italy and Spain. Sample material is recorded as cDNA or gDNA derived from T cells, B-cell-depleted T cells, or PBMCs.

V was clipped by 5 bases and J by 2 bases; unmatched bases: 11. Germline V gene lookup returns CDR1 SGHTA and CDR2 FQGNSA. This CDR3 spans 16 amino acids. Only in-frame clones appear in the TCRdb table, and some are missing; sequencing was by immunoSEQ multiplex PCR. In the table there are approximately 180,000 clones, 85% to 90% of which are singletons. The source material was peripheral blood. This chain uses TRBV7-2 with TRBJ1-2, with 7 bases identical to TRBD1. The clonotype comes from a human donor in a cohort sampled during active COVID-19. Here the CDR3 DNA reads TGTGCCAGCAGCGCCCCCGGGACAGCAGTCAACTATGGCTACACCTTC. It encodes CASSAPGTAVNYGYTF.